This section outlines one T cell receptor (beta chain) sequence together with its context. Trimming took off 0 bases at V and 4 bases at J, with 6 bases between the two ends. Germline CDR1 MNHEY, CDR2 SMNVEV (reference sequence). This CDR3 contains 13 residues. Survey-level TCR beta sequencing used the immunoSEQ assay. Data came from immunoSEQ multiplex PCR; TCRdb stores just in-frame clones and leaves some out. The sample yields 40,000 to 55,000 clones, approximately 95% seen once. This clonotype was sampled from a middle-aged man with rheumatoid arthritis. The sample comprised PBMCs. The chain employs TRBV27 and TRBJ1-2; tentatively, D is TRBD1 (6 bases). CDR3 DNA sequence: TGTGCCAGCAGTTTATCAGGGGGCTATGGCTACACCTTC. Translation: CASSLSGGYGYTF.